The 10 T cell receptor beta chains listed next were all sequenced from one sample in a study of T cell changes during pregnancy in multiple sclerosis. Clones were sequenced by immunoSEQ multiplex PCR, and TCRdb holds only the in-frame ones, with some missing. Seen here are about 65,000 clones, 92% observed once, and the top ten hold under 3.5%. The sequenced sample was CD8+ T cells from peripheral blood mononuclear cells, obtained in the third trimester of pregnancy. These receptors came from a female donor in good health, enrolled as a control in a pregnancy study.

V is TRBV13 and J is TRBJ2-7; tentatively, D is TRBD1 (6 bases). The germline gives CDR1 PRHDT, CDR2 FYEKMQ (reference sequence). The CDR3 spans 15 residues. Trimming took off 3 bases at V and 5 bases at J, with 17 bases between the two ends. Here the CDR3 reads CASSFPGQRADEQYF. CDR3 DNA: TGTGCCAGCAGCTTCCCAGGACAGCGAGCTGACGAGCAGTACTTC.

This rearrangement joins TRBV6-6 to TRBJ2-7, with TRBD2 matching over 7 bases. The trim removed 5 bases at V and 6 bases at J, leaving 4 bases unmatched. The germline V gene encodes CDR1 MNHNY and CDR2 SVGAGI (reference sequence). CDR3 size: 12 residues. CDR3 sequence: CASSETGGEQYF. CDR3 nucleotide sequence: TGTGCCAGCAGTGAGACGGGGGGCGAGCAGTACTTC.

The chain combines TRBV5-6 with TRBJ1-1, with a possible D match to TRBD1 (5 bases). The V gene's germline CDR1 is SGHDT and CDR2 YYEEEE. The CDR3 runs to 16 residues. V gave up 3 bases and J gave up 6 bases, with 21 bases separating them. The CDR3 reads CASSSRTAGPGAEAFF. In nucleotides, the CDR3 is TGTGCCAGCAGCTCCCGGACGGCGGGCCCGGGGGCTGAAGCTTTCTTT.

This clone is a singleton in its sample. The chain couples TRBV2 to TRBJ2-7, with D possibly matching TRBD2 (6 bases). The CDR3 is 14 residues long. Germline lookup yields CDR1 SNHLY and CDR2 FYNNEI. The ends were cut back, 4 bases at V and 0 bases at J, with 10 bases in the middle. As DNA, the CDR3 is TGTGCCAGCAGTGGGCGGGGAAGCTCCTACGAGCAGTACTTC. This translates into CASSGRGSSYEQYF.

This clone was seen only once. The chain carries TRBV6-1 and TRBJ2-3, with D possibly being TRBD2 (6 bases). Deletions cut 5 bases from V and 14 bases from J, with 20 bases between. Germline V gene data show CDR1 as MNHNS and CDR2 as SASEGT. This CDR3 has 13 amino acids. The CDR3: CASSPGTRHSPYF. The CDR3 region has the DNA TGTGCCAGCAGTCCTGGGACTCGGCACTCTCCGTATTTT.

This clone was recorded only once. This sequence joins TRBV19 and TRBJ2-5, with a weak D call TRBD1 (6 bases). V lost 1 base and J 2 bases, leaving 8 bases between the germline ends. Germline V gene sequence: CDR1 LNHDA, CDR2 SQIVND (reference sequence). This CDR3 region has 14 residues. The CDR3 here is CASSIVDRQETQYF. In DNA form, the CDR3 reads TGTGCCAGTAGTATAGTGGACAGACAAGAGACCCAGTACTTC.

The chain has TRBV5-6 and TRBJ2-1, with 7 bases aligning to TRBD1. In germline, CDR1 is SGHDT, CDR2 YYEEEE. After removal of 2 bases from V and 7 bases from J, the junction contained 3 bases not matched to a gene. CDR3 size: 13 residues. CDR3 nucleotides: TGTGCCAGCAGCTTTGACAGGGAGAATGAGCAGTTCTTC. This codes for CASSFDRENEQFF.

The chain uses TRBV7-8 and TRBJ2-7; D is uncertain. Germline loops: CDR1 SGHVS, CDR2 FQNEAQ. This CDR3 has 15 residues. Trimming shortened V by 1 base and J by 0 bases, and 10 bases separated the two germline ends. The CDR3 coding sequence is TGTGCCAGCAGCTTAGGTCCTTTGAGCTCCTACGAGCAGTACTTC. Protein: CASSLGPLSSYEQYF.

The rearrangement joins TRBV6-5 to TRBJ1-3; no clear D gene. This CDR3 is 16 amino acids long. Looked up from germline, CDR1 is MNHEY and CDR2 is SVGAGI. V was clipped by 0 bases and J by 0 bases, with 9 bases between them. In DNA, the CDR3 is TGTGCCAGCAGTTACTCGAACCGGGGCTCTGGAAACACCATATATTTT. Encoded protein: CASSYSNRGSGNTIYF.

The chain employs TRBV19 and TRBJ2-3; maybe TRBD1 (6 bases). Deletions cut 3 bases from V and 10 bases from J, with 11 bases between. The CDR3 contains 12 residues. CDR1 is LNHDA and CDR2 is SQIVND in the germline V gene (reference sequence). CDR3 coding DNA: TGTGCCAGTAGTATGACAGGCAGCGCGCAGTATTTT. Its protein is CASSMTGSAQYF.